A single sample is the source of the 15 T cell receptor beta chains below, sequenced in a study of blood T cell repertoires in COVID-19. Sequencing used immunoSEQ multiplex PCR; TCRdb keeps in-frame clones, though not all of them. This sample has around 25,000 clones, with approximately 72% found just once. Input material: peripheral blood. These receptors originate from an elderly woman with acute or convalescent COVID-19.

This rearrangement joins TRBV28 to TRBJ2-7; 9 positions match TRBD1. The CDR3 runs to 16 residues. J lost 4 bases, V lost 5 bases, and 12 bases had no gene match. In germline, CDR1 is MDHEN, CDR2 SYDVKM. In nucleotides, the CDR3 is TGTGCCAGCAGTACCCCGGACAGGGGAAAACGGTACGAGCAGTACTTC. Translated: CASSTPDRGKRYEQYF.

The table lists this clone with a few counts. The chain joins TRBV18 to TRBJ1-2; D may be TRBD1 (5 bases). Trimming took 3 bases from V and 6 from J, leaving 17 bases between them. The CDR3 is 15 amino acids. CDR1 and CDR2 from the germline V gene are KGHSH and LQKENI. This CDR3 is CASSPTDGGWDGYTF. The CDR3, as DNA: TGTGCCAGCTCACCTACGGACGGGGGATGGGATGGCTACACCTTC.

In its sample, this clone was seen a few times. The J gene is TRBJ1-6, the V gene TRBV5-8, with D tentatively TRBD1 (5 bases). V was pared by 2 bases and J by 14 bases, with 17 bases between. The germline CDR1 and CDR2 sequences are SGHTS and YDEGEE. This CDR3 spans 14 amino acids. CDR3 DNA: TGTGCCAGCAGCTTAGACAGCTCCGCTGAGTCCCTCCACTTT. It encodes CASSLDSSAESLHF.

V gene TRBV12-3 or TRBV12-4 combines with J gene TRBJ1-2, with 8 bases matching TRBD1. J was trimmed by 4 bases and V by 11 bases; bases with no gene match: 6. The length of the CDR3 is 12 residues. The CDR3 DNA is TGTGCCGTAGACAGGGGAAGCTATGGCTACACCTTC. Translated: CAVDRGSYGYTF.

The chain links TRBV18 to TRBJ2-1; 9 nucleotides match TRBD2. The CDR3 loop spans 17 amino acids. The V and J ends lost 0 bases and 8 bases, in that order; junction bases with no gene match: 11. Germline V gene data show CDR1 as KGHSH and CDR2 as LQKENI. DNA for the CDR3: TGTGCCAGCTCACCACCCATTAGCGGGAGAAGGGGCGATGAGCAGTTCTTC. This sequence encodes CASSPPISGRRGDEQFF.

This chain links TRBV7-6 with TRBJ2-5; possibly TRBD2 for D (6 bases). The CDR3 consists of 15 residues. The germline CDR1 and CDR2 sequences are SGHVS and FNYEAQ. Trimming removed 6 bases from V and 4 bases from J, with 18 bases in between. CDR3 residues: CASSPGGGHRETQYF. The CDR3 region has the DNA TGTGCCAGCAGTCCCGGGGGAGGCCACAGAGAGACCCAGTACTTC. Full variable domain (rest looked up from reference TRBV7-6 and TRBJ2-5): GAGVSQSPRYKVTKRGQDVALRCDPISGHVSLYWYRQALGQGPEFLTYFNYEAQQDKSGLPNDRFSAERPEGSISTLTIQRTEQRDSAMYRCASSPGGGHRETQYFGPGTRLLVL.

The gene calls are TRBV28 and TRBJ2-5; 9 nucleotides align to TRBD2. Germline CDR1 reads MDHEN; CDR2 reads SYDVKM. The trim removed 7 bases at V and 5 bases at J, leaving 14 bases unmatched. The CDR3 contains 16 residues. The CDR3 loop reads CASNTRRGGPGETQYF. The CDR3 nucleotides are TGTGCCAGCAATACCCGGCGGGGGGGCCCAGGGGAGACCCAGTACTTC.

DNA for the CDR3: TGTGCCAGCAGTGAAAACTGGGACAGTAACACTGAAGCTTTCTTT. Residues: CASSENWDSNTEAFF. This chain links TRBV6-4 with TRBJ1-1; 7 nucleotides align to TRBD1. The length of the CDR3 is 15 residues. Germline CDR1 reads MRHNA; CDR2 reads SNTAGT. The trim removed 3 bases at V and 2 bases at J, leaving 6 bases unmatched.

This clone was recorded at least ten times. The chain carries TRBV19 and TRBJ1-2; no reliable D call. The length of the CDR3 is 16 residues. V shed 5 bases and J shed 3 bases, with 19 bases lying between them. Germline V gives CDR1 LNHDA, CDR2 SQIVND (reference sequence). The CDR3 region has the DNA TGTGCCAGTAGTTATAACTCCGAGGATTGGGACTATGGCTACACCTTC. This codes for CASSYNSEDWDYGYTF.

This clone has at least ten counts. The CDR3 region is CASNEGPGQAVNTEAFF. The CDR3 region has the DNA TGTGCCAGTAACGAGGGACCGGGACAGGCCGTGAACACTGAAGCTTTCTTT. The J gene is TRBJ1-1, the V gene TRBV19; 8 bases match TRBD1. CDR3 length: 17 residues. J was trimmed by 0 bases and V by 7 bases; bases with no gene match: 13. In germline, CDR1 is LNHDA, CDR2 SQIVND (reference sequence).

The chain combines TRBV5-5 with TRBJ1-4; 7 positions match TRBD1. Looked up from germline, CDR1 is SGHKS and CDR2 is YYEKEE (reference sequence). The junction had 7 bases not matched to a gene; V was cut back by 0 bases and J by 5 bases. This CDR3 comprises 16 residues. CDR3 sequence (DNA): TGTGCCAGCAGCTTGGATCGACAGGGCCCCAATGAAAAACTGTTTTTT. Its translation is CASSLDRQGPNEKLFF.

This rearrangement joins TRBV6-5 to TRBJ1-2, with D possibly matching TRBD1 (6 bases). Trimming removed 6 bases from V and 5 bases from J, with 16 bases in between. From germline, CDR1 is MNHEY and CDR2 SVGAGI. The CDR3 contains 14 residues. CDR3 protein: CASSQGRGLYGYTF. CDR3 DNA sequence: TGTGCCAGCAGCCAAGGCAGGGGTTTATATGGCTACACCTTC.

The DNA of the CDR3 is TGTGCCAGCAGCTTGTGTAACAGGGGGGCTCGTCAGCCCCAGCATTTT. It yields the protein CASSLCNRGARQPQHF. The chain joins TRBV5-4 to TRBJ1-5, with 8 bases identical to TRBD1. The V gene's germline CDR1 is SGHNT and CDR2 YYREEE (reference sequence). This CDR3 is 16 amino acids long. Trimming removed 1 base from V and 6 bases from J; junction bases left unmatched: 9.

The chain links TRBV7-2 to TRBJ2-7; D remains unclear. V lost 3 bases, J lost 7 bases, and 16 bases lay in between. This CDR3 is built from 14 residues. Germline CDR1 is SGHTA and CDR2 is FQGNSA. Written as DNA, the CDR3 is TGTGCCAGCAGCTTTCAGGCCAGTTCCCGGGAGCAGTACTTC. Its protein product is CASSFQASSREQYF. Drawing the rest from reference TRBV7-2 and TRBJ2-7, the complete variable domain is GAGVSQSPSNKVTEKGKDVELRCDPISGHTALYWYRQSLGQGLEFLIYFQGNSAPDKSGLPSDRFSAERTGGSVSTLTIQRTQQEDSAVYLCASSFQASSREQYFGPGTRLTVT.

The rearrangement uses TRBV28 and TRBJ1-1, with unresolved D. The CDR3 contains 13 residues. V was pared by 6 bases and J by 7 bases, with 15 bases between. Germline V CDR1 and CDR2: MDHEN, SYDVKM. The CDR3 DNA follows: TGTGCCAGCAGGGGGAGGCAGCGGGGTGAAGCTTTCTTT. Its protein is CASRGRQRGEAFF.